This T cell receptor beta chain is from a study of T cell clusters in autoimmune cytopenias. Regarding the study as a whole: Functional roles of the in silico T cell clusters still await experimental validation.

Multiplex touch-down PCR amplified TRB using TRB-A and TRB-B pools in one tube. TCRdb reworked the multiplex PCR reads into one entry per CDR3 protein, no DNA. Its table lists roughly 1,400 distinct CDR3 sequences. For this clonotype: Antigen specificity is unknown.

TRB was amplified from about 270 ng of peripheral blood genomic DNA per sample. This CDR3 is 14 amino acids long. Germline lookup yields CDR1 KGHSH and CDR2 LQKENI. The origin of this receptor is a human donor with an autoimmune cytopenia or autoimmune hepatitis (not recorded which). The chain employs TRBV18 and TRBJ1-1; with no DNA, the TCRdb D assignment of TRBD1 cannot be verified. Sample: peripheral blood. The CDR3 loop is CASSPPSTGPEAFF.